A selection of T cell receptor beta chains follows, all from one sample in a study of lymphopenia after photon versus proton radiotherapy. Measured with immunoSEQ multiplex PCR; TCRdb has only the in-frame clones, and not every one. This table has some 40,000 clones, 92% appearing once. The source material was peripheral blood, sampled from a patient treated with photon-based radiotherapy. These receptors were taken from a man in his sixties with cholangiocarcinoma. CDR3s include the opening cysteine and the closing phenylalanine or tryptophan. A D gene is named only where the DNA matches it firmly. Clone size is not always given. Where it is, it says once, few, many or a class for expanded clones.

j_call | clone_size | v_call | d_call | cdr3_aa | cdr3_nt
TRBJ2-3 | - | TRBV5-1 | TRBD2 | CASSSLAGGPDTQYF | TGCGCCAGCAGCTCCTTAGCGGGGGGGCCAGATACGCAGTATTTT
TRBJ1-4 | - | TRBV6-5 | - | CASRGHSFPEKLFF | TGTGCCAGTCGAGGCCACAGCTTTCCAGAAAAACTGTTTTTT
TRBJ2-7 | - | TRBV9 | - | CASSYTGTHEQYF | TGTGCCAGCAGCTATACAGGGACCCACGAGCAGTACTTC
TRBJ1-2 | - | TRBV9 | - | CASSVGTARGLTF | TGTGCCAGCAGCGTAGGCACTGCTCGGGGGCTCACCTTC
TRBJ2-5 | once | TRBV7-3 | TRBD2 | CASSPVAGFLETQYF | TGTGCCAGCAGTCCAGTAGCGGGTTTTTTAGAGACCCAGTACTTC
TRBJ2-1 | - | TRBV5-5 | - | CASSLADGGYNEQFF | TGTGCCAGCAGCTTGGCCGACGGAGGCTACAATGAGCAGTTCTTC
TRBJ2-5 | - | TRBV7-8 | - | CASSFRPGVETQYF | TGTGCCAGCAGCTTTAGGCCAGGGGTGGAGACCCAGTACTTC
TRBJ1-4 | - | TRBV10-3 | TRBD1 | CAIRQGATNEKLFF | TGTGCCATCAGGCAGGGGGCAACTAATGAAAAACTGTTTTTT
TRBJ2-7 | - | TRBV11-2 | - | CASSSPSGLYEQYF | TGTGCCAGCAGCTCGCCGTCAGGTCTCTACGAGCAGTACTTC
TRBJ2-5 | - | TRBV7-7 | - | CASSLLQGPQETQYF | TGTGCTAGCAGCTTACTACAGGGCCCCCAAGAGACCCAGTACTTC
TRBJ1-2 | - | TRBV4-3 | - | CASSQDRANYGYTF | TGCGCCAGCAGCCAAGACAGGGCTAACTATGGCTACACCTTC
TRBJ1-1 | - | TRBV19 | - | CASRKTVNTEAFF | TGTGCCAGTAGGAAGACAGTTAACACTGAAGCTTTCTTT
TRBJ2-1 | - | TRBV5-1 | TRBD2 | CASSWTGTTNNEQFF | TGCGCCAGCAGCTGGACCGGGACTACCAACAATGAGCAGTTCTTC
TRBJ2-3 | - | TRBV29-1 | TRBD2 | CSVEGLADTDTQYF | TGCAGCGTAGAAGGACTAGCCGACACAGATACGCAGTATTTT
TRBJ2-7 | - | TRBV11-1 | - | CASSSGFSYEQYF | TGTGCCAGCAGCTCCGGCTTCTCCTACGAGCAGTACTTC
TRBJ1-6 | - | TRBV7-9 | - | CASSLGADSPLHF | TGTGCCAGCAGCTTAGGGGCAGACTCACCCCTCCACTTT
TRBJ2-3 | - | TRBV5-1 | - | CASSLSAWGTDTQYF | TGCGCCAGCAGCCTGTCTGCGTGGGGCACAGATACGCAGTATTTT
TRBJ1-4 | - | TRBV9 | - | CASSAEWWGANEKLFF | TGTGCCAGCAGCGCCGAGTGGTGGGGGGCGAATGAAAAACTGTTTTTT
TRBJ2-7 | - | TRBV2 | TRBD1 | CASSLDRDRGYEQYF | TGTGCCAGCAGTCTTGACCGGGACAGGGGCTACGAGCAGTACTTC
TRBJ1-5 | few | TRBV6-6 | TRBD1 | CASSYGQGADQPQHF | TGTGCCAGCAGTTACGGTCAGGGGGCCGATCAGCCCCAGCATTTT
TRBJ1-4 | - | TRBV7-9 | - | CASSNTDMAREKLFF | TGTGCCAGCAGCAACACGGACATGGCGAGGGAAAAACTGTTTTTT
TRBJ1-2 | - | TRBV29-1 | TRBD1 | CSVDREGATLNYGYTF | TGCAGCGTTGACAGGGAGGGGGCCACCCTTAACTATGGCTACACCTTC
TRBJ1-1 | once | TRBV5-1 | TRBD1 | CASSDGQGNTEAFF | TGCGCCAGCAGTGATGGACAGGGGAACACTGAAGCTTTCTTT
TRBJ2-7 | - | TRBV6-1 | TRBD2 | CASTRGGVYEQYF | TGTGCCAGCACCCGGGGGGGGGTCTACGAGCAGTACTTC
TRBJ1-1 | - | TRBV5-6 | - | CASSLDDTEAFF | TGTGCCAGCAGCTTGGATGACACTGAAGCTTTCTTT
TRBJ2-1 | - | TRBV20-1 | TRBD2 | CSGSGRNEQFF | TGCAGTGGCAGCGGGAGGAATGAGCAGTTCTTC
TRBJ1-5 | - | TRBV18 | - | CASSPTGEDQPQHF | TGTGCCAGCTCACCTACCGGGGAGGATCAGCCCCAGCATTTT
TRBJ2-7 | - | TRBV28 | TRBD1 | CASSNTGVGEQYF | TGTGCCAGCAGTAACACAGGGGTAGGCGAGCAGTACTTC
TRBJ1-5 | - | TRBV28 | - | CASSLDDRSGPQHF | TGTGCCAGCAGTTTAGATGACCGATCGGGGCCCCAGCATTTT
TRBJ1-1 | - | TRBV2 | - | CASSERIGAEAFF | TGTGCCAGCAGTGAAAGAATTGGTGCTGAAGCTTTCTTT
TRBJ2-1 | - | TRBV27 | TRBD2 | CASSSGLAGNNEQFF | TGTGCCAGCAGTTCGGGACTAGCGGGAAACAATGAGCAGTTCTTC
TRBJ1-1 | once | TRBV5-4 | - | CASSLGGRVNMNTEAFF | TGTGCCAGCAGCTTGGGAGGCAGGGTGAACATGAACACTGAAGCTTTCTTT
TRBJ2-7 | few | TRBV5-4 | - | CASSLMGQHYEQYF | TGTGCCAGCAGCTTGATGGGTCAGCACTACGAGCAGTACTTC
TRBJ1-1 | - | TRBV21-1 | - | CASSKGGGSTMNTEAFF | TGTGCCAGCAGCAAAGGTGGTGGCTCCACCATGAACACTGAAGCTTTCTTT
TRBJ1-2 | - | TRBV6-5 | - | CASSYSPRGVGYTF | TGTGCCAGCAGTTACTCGCCAAGGGGAGTAGGCTACACCTTC
TRBJ2-3 | - | TRBV5-1 | TRBD2 | CASSLELAGADTQYF | TGCGCCAGCAGCTTGGAACTAGCGGGTGCAGATACGCAGTATTTT
TRBJ2-1 | - | TRBV27 | - | CASSFWLGHEQFF | TGTGCCAGCAGTTTTTGGTTGGGTCATGAGCAGTTCTTC
TRBJ2-3 | - | TRBV7-3 | - | CASSSPGGYTDTQYF | TGTGCCAGCAGCTCCCCCGGCGGTTACACAGATACGCAGTATTTT
TRBJ2-3 | - | TRBV11-3 | TRBD1 | CASSYSSGTGSTDTQYF | TGTGCCAGCAGTTATAGTTCCGGGACAGGCAGCACAGATACGCAGTATTTT
TRBJ2-7 | - | TRBV29-1 | - | CSAEHGTYEQYF | TGCAGCGCCGAGCATGGGACCTACGAGCAGTACTTC
TRBJ2-5 | - | TRBV11-3 | - | CASSPGRRPVETQYF | TGTGCCAGCAGCCCCGGACGGCGCCCCGTTGAGACCCAGTACTTC
TRBJ2-2 | - | TRBV9 | - | CASSVAMTGELFF | TGTGCCAGCAGCGTAGCTATGACCGGGGAGCTGTTTTTT
TRBJ2-5 | - | TRBV5-5 | TRBD2 | CASTLWEGITQETQYF | TGTGCCAGCACCTTGTGGGAGGGTATTACTCAAGAGACCCAGTACTTC
TRBJ2-7 | - | TRBV19 | - | CADRRQTYEQYF | TGTGCCGACAGGCGACAAACCTACGAGCAGTACTTC
TRBJ2-5 | - | TRBV2 | - | CASSELRVETQYF | TGTGCCAGCAGTGAATTGAGGGTTGAGACCCAGTACTTC
TRBJ2-5 | - | TRBV5-1 | TRBD2 | CASSLGVTSGGSSETQYF | TGCGCCAGCAGCTTGGGCGTAACTAGCGGGGGATCATCAGAGACCCAGTACTTC
TRBJ2-1 | - | TRBV4-1 | - | CASSSDPYNEQFF | TGCGCCAGCAGTAGCGATCCCTACAATGAGCAGTTCTTC
TRBJ1-3 | once | TRBV10-3 | - | CAISDSRRGSGNTIYF | TGTGCCATCAGTGACTCCCGCCGGGGGTCAGGAAACACCATATATTTT
TRBJ2-1 | - | TRBV10-3 | - | CAISESGVLSYNEQFF | TGTGCCATCAGTGAGTCAGGGGTTTTATCCTACAATGAGCAGTTCTTC
TRBJ2-5 | once | TRBV9 | - | CASSYGTQETQYF | TGTGCCAGCAGCTACGGGACTCAAGAGACCCAGTACTTC
TRBJ2-5 | - | TRBV6-5 | TRBD1 | CASSAMTGGKETQYF | TGTGCCAGCAGTGCGATGACAGGGGGGAAAGAGACCCAGTACTTC
TRBJ2-7 | few | TRBV10-1 | TRBD2 | CASSDGAGGNEQYF | TGCGCCAGCAGTGACGGAGCGGGAGGGAACGAGCAGTACTTC
TRBJ1-2 | - | TRBV5-1 | - | CASSPRRGSAGGYTF | TGCGCCAGCAGCCCAAGGAGGGGGTCTGCTGGTGGCTACACCTTC
TRBJ2-3 | - | TRBV6-5 | TRBD2 | CASGSGGTGTDTQYF | TGTGCCAGCGGAAGCGGGGGGACCGGCACAGATACGCAGTATTTT
TRBJ1-4 | - | TRBV19 | - | CASSPFGRENEKLFF | TGTGCCAGTAGTCCCTTCGGACGGGAGAATGAAAAACTGTTTTTT
TRBJ2-7 | - | TRBV19 | - | CASSSGPSYEQYF | TGTGCCAGTAGTTCGGGACCGTCCTACGAGCAGTACTTC
TRBJ1-5 | - | TRBV6-1 | - | CASSEVGHQPQHF | TGTGCCAGCAGTGAAGTGGGGCATCAGCCCCAGCATTTT